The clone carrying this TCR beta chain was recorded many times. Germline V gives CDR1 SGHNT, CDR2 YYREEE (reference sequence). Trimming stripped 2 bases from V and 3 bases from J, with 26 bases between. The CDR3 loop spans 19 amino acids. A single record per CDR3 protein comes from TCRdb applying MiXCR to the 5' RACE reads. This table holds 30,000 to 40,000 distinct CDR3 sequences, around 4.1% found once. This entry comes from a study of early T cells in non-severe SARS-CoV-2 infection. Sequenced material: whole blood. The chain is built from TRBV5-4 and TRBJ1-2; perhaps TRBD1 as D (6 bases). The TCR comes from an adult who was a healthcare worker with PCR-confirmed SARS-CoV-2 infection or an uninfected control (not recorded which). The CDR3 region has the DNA TGTGCCAGCAGCTTAACCGGGACACTCGAACCTAAGGGGGACTATGGCTACACCTTC. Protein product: CASSLTGTLEPKGDYGYTF.